A single count supports the clone carrying this TCR beta chain. The sample comes from a study of glioma-infiltrating T cells after dendritic cell vaccination. Before vaccination, two weeks after the third vaccination, and at progression, PBMC were collected. This CDR3 contains 15 residues. Trimming at V came to 3 bases and at J to 7 bases, leaving 4 bases not matched to a gene. In germline, CDR1 is MNHEY, CDR2 SMNVEV (reference sequence). Sequenced by immunoSEQ multiplex PCR; TCRdb stores in-frame clones only, minus some. The table records about 32,000 clones, over 90% of them present only once. The clonotype comes from a human donor with glioblastoma. The chain links TRBV27 to TRBJ2-2; TRBD1 matches 11 bases. The sample was blood, taken before dendritic cell vaccination. The CDR3 loop reads CASSFGQGAFGELFF. The CDR3 DNA reads as TGTGCCAGCAGTTTCGGACAGGGGGCCTTCGGGGAGCTGTTTTTT.